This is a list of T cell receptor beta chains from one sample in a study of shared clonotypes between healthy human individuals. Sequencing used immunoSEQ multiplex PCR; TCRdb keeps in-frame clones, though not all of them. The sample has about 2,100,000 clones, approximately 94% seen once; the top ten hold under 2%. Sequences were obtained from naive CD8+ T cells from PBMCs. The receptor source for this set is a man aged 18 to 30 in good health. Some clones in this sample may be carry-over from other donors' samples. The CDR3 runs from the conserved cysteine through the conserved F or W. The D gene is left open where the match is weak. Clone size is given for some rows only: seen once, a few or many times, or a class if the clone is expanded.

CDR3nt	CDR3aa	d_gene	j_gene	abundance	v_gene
TGTGCCAGCAGCTTGCCGGGCGCAGATACGCAGTATTTT	CASSLPGADTQYF	-	TRBJ2-3	-	TRBV7-9
TGTGCCATTAAAGGATGGGTGGTGAACACTGAAGCTTTCTTT	CAIKGWVVNTEAFF	-	TRBJ1-1	-	TRBV7-2
TGTGCCAGCAGGGGCCGTCTGGACTATGGCTACACCTTC	CASRGRLDYGYTF	-	TRBJ1-2	once	TRBV28
TGTGCCAGCAGCTGGGGGGGGACAGGGACCTCCTACGAGCAGTACTTC	CASSWGGTGTSYEQYF	TRBD1	TRBJ2-7	-	TRBV5-4
TGTGCCAGCAGTTACGACAGGCGGACTAATGAAAAACTGTTTTTT	CASSYDRRTNEKLFF	-	TRBJ1-4	-	TRBV6-7
TGTGCCAGCAGTTACGGGTTGGGGGGGATGACTGAAGCTTTCTTT	CASSYGLGGMTEAFF	-	TRBJ1-1	few	TRBV6-5
TGTGCCAGCAGCTTAGGCGGGAGCGGGGAGCTGTTTTTT	CASSLGGSGELFF	TRBD2	TRBJ2-2	-	TRBV7-9
TGTGCCAGTAGTCTCCTGACGAACTACGGCTACACCTTC	CASSLLTNYGYTF	-	TRBJ1-2	-	TRBV19
TGTGCCAGTAGTCAGCTAGCGGGAGAACTCTACAATGAGCAGTTCTTC	CASSQLAGELYNEQFF	TRBD2	TRBJ2-1	once	TRBV19
TGCGCCAGCAGCTTGGCAAGCGGGACATCCTACAATGAGCAGTTCTTC	CASSLASGTSYNEQFF	-	TRBJ2-1	once	TRBV5-1
TGTGCCAGCAGTGAGGTGGGACGGGGGCCCGGTGAGACCCAGTACTTC	CASSEVGRGPGETQYF	-	TRBJ2-5	-	TRBV2
TGCAGCGTTAAATCCTTTTGGACAGGGGGGAATGAGCAGTTCTTC	CSVKSFWTGGNEQFF	TRBD1	TRBJ2-1	-	TRBV29-1
TGTGCCAGCAGTACGACAGGGAGGGCTAGCGGGGGACCCTCCTACAATGAGCAGTTCTTC	CASSTTGRASGGPSYNEQFF	TRBD2	TRBJ2-1	-	TRBV27
TGTGCCAGCAGCCTAGTTTCTGGGGCCAACGTCCTGACTTTC	CASSLVSGANVLTF	-	TRBJ2-6	-	TRBV7-2
TGTGCCTGGGACCTTTTTAGCCTCATGGAGGACACCGGGGAGCTGTTTTTT	CAWDLFSLMEDTGELFF	-	TRBJ2-2	-	TRBV30
TGTGCCAGCAGTTCCCGAGTCGGGGATACGCAGTATTTT	CASSSRVGDTQYF	-	TRBJ2-3	-	TRBV27
TGCGCCAGCAGCTGGGACGGCGGTGAGAGCTACGAGCAGTACTTC	CASSWDGGESYEQYF	-	TRBJ2-7	-	TRBV5-1
TGTGCCAGCAGCCAGCGGGACGGCCACTCCTACGAGCAGTACTTC	CASSQRDGHSYEQYF	TRBD2	TRBJ2-7	-	TRBV9
TGTGCCAGCATGGGACAAAAGGACTATGGCTACACCTTC	CASMGQKDYGYTF	-	TRBJ1-2	-	TRBV27
TGTGCCAGCAGACCTACAGGGGGCGCGGGCACCGGGGAGCTGTTTTTT	CASRPTGGAGTGELFF	TRBD1	TRBJ2-2	once	TRBV7-3
TGTGCCAGTAGTATCGGGGCTAGCGGGCTCTACGAGCAGTACTTC	CASSIGASGLYEQYF	TRBD2	TRBJ2-7	-	TRBV19
TGTGCCACCGAGGGGCTCTACGACAATGAGCAGTTCTTC	CATEGLYDNEQFF	-	TRBJ2-1	-	TRBV27
TGTGCCACGCAGGGTAGATGGAGCAATCAGCCCCAGCATTTT	CATQGRWSNQPQHF	-	TRBJ1-5	few	TRBV19
TGTGCCAGCAGTTTTCCCAGCGTTGGAGAGACCCAGTACTTC	CASSFPSVGETQYF	-	TRBJ2-5	-	TRBV28
TGTGCCAGCAGCCCCCGCATTAGACAGTTTGGCACTGAAGCTTTCTTT	CASSPRIRQFGTEAFF	-	TRBJ1-1	-	TRBV14
TGTGCCAGCAGGCCCGGGGGGGGTAGGGAGCAGTACTTC	CASRPGGGREQYF	TRBD2	TRBJ2-7	-	TRBV6-5
TGTGCCAGCAGCCACGGAGCGGGGGCGGGGCAGTACTTC	CASSHGAGAGQYF	TRBD2	TRBJ2-7	-	TRBV5-6
TGTGCCAGCAGCTTAGGGCTAGCCAATGAGCAGTTCTTC	CASSLGLANEQFF	-	TRBJ2-1	-	TRBV7-3
TGTGCCATATACCTCCTCACTAGCGGGACTACAGATACGCAGTATTTT	CAIYLLTSGTTDTQYF	TRBD2	TRBJ2-3	-	TRBV2
TGTGCCAGCAGCGTAGGAGCAAACACCGGGGAGCTGTTTTTT	CASSVGANTGELFF	-	TRBJ2-2	-	TRBV9
TGTGCCAGCAGCCCGGGACGAGGCCACTATGGCTACACCTTC	CASSPGRGHYGYTF	-	TRBJ1-2	-	TRBV5-5
TGCGCCAGCAGCCAAGGGCTACGGAACACTGAAGCTTTCTTT	CASSQGLRNTEAFF	-	TRBJ1-1	-	TRBV4-3
TGTGCCAGCAGCCCCCGGACAGGGGACGGTTCGAATACGCAGTATTTT	CASSPRTGDGSNTQYF	TRBD1	TRBJ2-3	-	TRBV7-9
TGTGCCACCAGCAGAGATAGTCAGAGACAAGAGACCCAGTACTTC	CATSRDSQRQETQYF	-	TRBJ2-5	-	TRBV15
TGTGCCAGTAGCACCCGGACAGTCAGCACAGATACGCAGTATTTT	CASSTRTVSTDTQYF	-	TRBJ2-3	-	TRBV19
TGTGCCAGCAGTTACCGGGAAGGGACAGCCGGTGGCTACACCTTC	CASSYREGTAGGYTF	TRBD1	TRBJ1-2	-	TRBV6-5
TGTGCCAGCAGTTTACCTACCATCGCCCCCTCTAGCAATCAGCCCCAGCATTTT	CASSLPTIAPSSNQPQHF	-	TRBJ1-5	-	TRBV28
TGTGCCAGCAGCTTAAACCCCTGGCGGCAACAGTTACTAGCGGGAGGGGCCTACGAGCAGTACTTC	CASSLNPWRQQLLAGGAYEQYF	TRBD2	TRBJ2-7	-	TRBV7-3
TGTGCCAGCAGCTTATCTGACACCGGGGAGCTGTTTTTT	CASSLSDTGELFF	-	TRBJ2-2	few	TRBV7-9
TGTGCCAGCAGCGTAGCCCAGAGCGTTAACTATGGCTACACCTTC	CASSVAQSVNYGYTF	-	TRBJ1-2	once	TRBV9
TGCGCCAGCGGAACGGTGACAGTCCAAGAGACCCAGTACTTC	CASGTVTVQETQYF	-	TRBJ2-5	-	TRBV4-1
TGTGCCAGCAGTTTATGGGGGGTCGAGCAGTACTTC	CASSLWGVEQYF	-	TRBJ2-7	-	TRBV27
TGTGCCAGCAGCTTAGTCGTCTCGCGGGAGGATGAGCAGTTCTTC	CASSLVVSREDEQFF	TRBD2	TRBJ2-1	-	TRBV7-6
TGTGCCAGCATGTCAGGGATTGCTGAGCAGTTCTTC	CASMSGIAEQFF	-	TRBJ2-1	-	TRBV27
TGTGCCAGTAGTATAGACACGGAAACCGGGGAGCTGTTTTTT	CASSIDTETGELFF	-	TRBJ2-2	-	TRBV19
TGTGCCAGCAGCTCGGGACTAGCGGGAATGGACGAGCAGTACTTC	CASSSGLAGMDEQYF	TRBD2	TRBJ2-7	-	TRBV7-9
TGTGCCAGCAGTTTGGGGCGTGGGGCCAACGTCCTGACTTTC	CASSLGRGANVLTF	-	TRBJ2-6	-	TRBV27
TGTGCCAGCACCCAAAGCGGGACCAGCTCCTACAATGAGCAGTTCTTC	CASTQSGTSSYNEQFF	TRBD2	TRBJ2-1	-	TRBV7-6
TGTGCCAGCACCCTCGGGCTTTCTGGGGCCAACGTCCTGACTTTC	CASTLGLSGANVLTF	-	TRBJ2-6	-	TRBV14
TGTGCCAGCAGCCAACGGACTAGGTCCTACGAGCAGTACTTC	CASSQRTRSYEQYF	TRBD2	TRBJ2-7	-	TRBV14
TGTGCCAGCAGTGAACCGGGACAGGGAGTCTACGAGCAGTACTTC	CASSEPGQGVYEQYF	TRBD1	TRBJ2-7	-	TRBV27
TGTGCCAGCAGATATACCCTAGCGGCCTACAATGAGCAGTTCTTC	CASRYTLAAYNEQFF	TRBD2	TRBJ2-1	-	TRBV28